The 2 T cell receptor beta chains reported below all come from one sample, sequenced in a study of T cell repertoires in cytomegalovirus infection. TCRdb used MiXCR to reprocess the reads, holding one entry per CDR3 protein. The data hold some 97,000 distinct CDR3 sequences, with 20% to 30% observed a single time. Material for sequencing was CD8+ T cells from PBMCs. These receptors came from a human donor in good health (CMV status not recorded). Some clones in this sample may be carry-over from other donors' samples.

The V call is TRBV5-1, the J call TRBJ1-1; TRBD1 matches at 7 bases. J was trimmed by 4 bases and V by 0 bases; bases with no gene match: 6. The CDR3 loop spans 15 amino acids. Germline-derived CDR1 and CDR2 are SGHRS and YFSETQ. CDR3 amino acids: CASSLVGQIGTEAFF. Here the CDR3 DNA reads TGCGCCAGCAGCTTGGTGGGACAGATTGGCACTGAAGCTTTCTTT.

In its sample, this clonotype was seen a few times. The rearrangement joins TRBV7-8 to TRBJ2-1; 10 bases line up with TRBD1. Germline lookup yields CDR1 SGHVS and CDR2 FQNEAQ. CDR3 length equals 16 residues. The V gene end was trimmed by 6 bases and the J gene end by 4 bases; junction bases not matched to a gene: 9. Here the CDR3 reads CASSASRDRGYNEQFF. The CDR3 DNA follows: TGTGCCAGCAGTGCCAGCCGGGACAGGGGTTACAATGAGCAGTTCTTC.